These 15 T cell receptor beta chains originate from one sample sequenced in a study of T cell responses to AZD1222 COVID-19 vaccine. Sequencing used immunoSEQ multiplex PCR; TCRdb keeps in-frame clones, though not all of them. Among 140,000 or so clones listed, more than 75% were seen once. The sequences come from peripheral blood, collected 28 days after the second AZD1222 dose. The origin of the receptors is an adult who received the AZD1222 COVID-19 vaccine.

The rearrangement uses TRBV9 and TRBJ2-1, with TRBD2 identical over 12 bases. The CDR3 spans 15 residues. Germline CDR1 is SGDLS and CDR2 is YYNGEE. J lost 9 bases, V lost 6 bases, and 10 bases had no gene match. CDR3 loop: CASTRTTSGSSEQFF. CDR3 nucleotide sequence: TGTGCCAGCACCCGAACGACTAGCGGGAGTAGTGAGCAGTTCTTC.

The gene calls are TRBV3-1 (or the pseudogene TRBV3-2) and TRBJ1-2, with a weak D call TRBD1 (5 bases). The CDR3 loop spans 15 amino acids. The V end lost 0 bases, the J end lost 6 bases, and 14 bases lay between the germline ends. Germline loops: CDR1 LGHDT, CDR2 YNNKEL (reference sequence). The CDR3 nucleotides are TGTGCCAGCAGCCAAGATCGTCGGGGGTATAATGGCTACACCTTC. Protein sequence: CASSQDRRGYNGYTF.

This rearrangement joins TRBV28 to TRBJ1-2; no clear D. This CDR3 has 11 residues. Trimming removed 6 bases at V and 8 bases at J, with 10 bases between. Per germline, CDR1 MDHEN and CDR2 SYDVKM. The DNA of the CDR3 is TGTGCCAGCAGCCCGGGGAGCGGCTACACCTTC. Its protein is CASSPGSGYTF.

V is TRBV6-2 or TRBV6-3 and J is TRBJ2-7, with 7 bases identical to TRBD1. After removal of 5 bases from V and 1 base from J, the junction contained 2 bases not matched to a gene. Germline assignment: CDR1 MNHEY and CDR2 SVGEGT. CDR3 size: 13 residues. The CDR3 DNA sequence: TGTGCCAGCAGTCCGGGACAGTCCTACGAGCAGTACTTC. Protein: CASSPGQSYEQYF.

This rearrangement joins TRBV7-9 to TRBJ1-1; D is possibly TRBD1 (5 bases). Trimming took off 6 bases at V and 1 base at J, with 12 bases between the two ends. Germline V gene sequence: CDR1 SEHNR, CDR2 FQNEAQ (reference sequence). The CDR3 has 14 residues. The CDR3 coding sequence is TGTGCCAGCAGGACCGGGACCCCGAACACTGAAGCTTTCTTT. This codes for CASRTGTPNTEAFF.

J is TRBJ2-2 and V is TRBV7-3; TRBD2 matches 8 bases. The CDR3 sequence is 19 residues long. The germline gives CDR1 SGHTA, CDR2 FQGTGA. The V gene end was trimmed by 5 bases and the J gene end by 1 base; junction bases not matched to a gene: 15. CDR3 loop: CASSPTPPFTSGNTGELFF. For the CDR3, the DNA is TGTGCCAGCAGCCCAACACCCCCTTTTACTAGCGGGAACACCGGGGAGCTGTTTTTT.

This clone was seen just once. The chain links TRBV19 to TRBJ1-3; D gene unclear. Germline CDR1 LNHDA, CDR2 SQIVND (reference sequence). The CDR3 extends over 14 amino acids. V was cut by 3 bases and J by 2 bases, with 8 bases left in between. The CDR3 DNA reads TGTGCCAGTAGTATCGAGGGCGCTGGAAACACCATATATTTT. Its translation is CASSIEGAGNTIYF.

The chain joins TRBV14 to TRBJ2-7, with D tentatively TRBD2 (5 bases). The germline V gene encodes CDR1 SGHDN and CDR2 FVKESK. The CDR3 spans 15 residues. V was shortened by 3 bases and J by 2 bases, with 14 bases between the two germline ends. The CDR3 DNA reads TGTGCCAGCAGCCATAAACTAGACACGGCCTACGAGCAGTACTTC. Residues: CASSHKLDTAYEQYF.

Written as DNA, the CDR3 is TGTGCCAGCAGCTTGTACCCCCTGGACCAGCCCCAGCATTTT. This codes for CASSLYPLDQPQHF. The chain uses TRBV5-5 and TRBJ1-5; D unclear. The CDR3 is 14 amino acids. From germline, CDR1 is SGHKS and CDR2 YYEKEE (reference sequence). Trimming cost V 1 base and J 7 bases, with 12 bases left between them.

The chain is built from TRBV18 and TRBJ1-3; D gene uncertain. Per germline, CDR1 KGHSH and CDR2 LQKENI. The V gene lost 6 bases and the J gene lost 3 bases, with 24 bases spanning the gap. The CDR3 length is 18 residues. CDR3 nucleotides: TGTGCCAGCTCCACTCCGCCTTTCTTGGGGAGCGGTGGAAACACCATATATTTT. Its protein is CASSTPPFLGSGGNTIYF.

The chain combines TRBV2 with TRBJ1-1; TRBD1 agrees at 7 bases. CDR1 is SNHLY and CDR2 is FYNNEI in the germline V gene. V trimming: 4 bases; J trimming: 1 base; junction bases outside the gene matches: 0. The CDR3 loop spans 13 amino acids. CDR3 DNA: TGTGCCAGCAGTGCAGGGGGGAACACTGAAGCTTTCTTT. Residues: CASSAGGNTEAFF.

This clone was observed a few times. This chain links TRBV5-1 with TRBJ2-6; D is undetermined. This CDR3 is built from 13 residues. Between the trimmed V and J ends, which lost 0 bases and 3 bases, there was a span of 1 base. The germline CDR1 and CDR2 sequences are SGHRS and YFSETQ. The CDR3 sequence is CASSLVGANVLTF. CDR3 DNA sequence: TGCGCCAGCAGCTTGGTTGGGGCCAACGTCCTGACTTTC.

The genes are TRBV28 and TRBJ2-7; 7 positions agree with TRBD2. V shed 11 bases and J 7 bases; nucleotides not matched to a gene: 14. The CDR3 has 13 residues. Germline CDR1 is MDHEN and CDR2 is SYDVKM. CDR3 sequence: CAGGASGSREQYF. Here the CDR3 DNA reads TGTGCCGGGGGTGCTAGCGGCTCTCGGGAGCAGTACTTC.

The chain carries TRBV20-1 and TRBJ1-2; TRBD1 matches 7 bases. CDR1 and CDR2 (germline): DFQATT, SNEGSKA (reference sequence). Trimming at V came to 6 bases and at J to 5 bases, leaving 0 bases not matched to a gene. The CDR3 is made up of 10 amino acids. CDR3: CSATGYGYTF. Here the CDR3 DNA reads TGCAGTGCGACAGGGTATGGCTACACCTTC.

The rearrangement joins TRBV7-9 to TRBJ2-5; possibly TRBD1 for D (6 bases). This CDR3 is built from 13 residues. The V and J ends lost 7 bases and 4 bases respectively, with 13 bases between them. Germline V gene lookup returns CDR1 SEHNR and CDR2 FQNEAQ (reference sequence). CDR3 bases: TGTGCCAGCACCCACAGGGCCTCAGAGACCCAGTACTTC. Translated: CASTHRASETQYF.